This passage covers 4 T cell receptor beta chains from one sample sequenced in a study of naive and memory T cell subsets. Both TRBC1 and TRBC2 were covered by a beta constant-region primer of two equimolar oligonucleotides. TCRdb reanalysed the UMI-ligation and nested PCR reads using MiXCR and keeps one entry per CDR3 protein. The sample includes tens of thousands of distinct CDR3 sequences, 13% of them seen just once. Sequenced material: effector memory CD4+ T cells from blood. The subset was: effector memory, CD45RA- CD27-. The receptors here all came from a human donor in good health.

This clonotype is categorized as medium-sized. V gene TRBV20-1 combines with J gene TRBJ2-1; 10 nucleotides match TRBD2. Germline CDR1 and CDR2: DFQATT and SNEGSKA (reference sequence). This CDR3 contains 16 residues. Trimming cost V 6 bases and J 5 bases; bases outside gene matches: 13. CDR3 bases: TGCAGTGCGAAAAGGGCTAGCGGGAGTCGGGACAATGAGCAGTTCTTC. Protein product: CSAKRASGSRDNEQFF.

The sample holds a few counts of this clonotype. The rearrangement joins TRBV3-1 to TRBJ1-1; 7 bases are shared with TRBD1. V shed 2 bases and J 5 bases; nucleotides not matched to a gene: 5. The germline V gene has CDR1 LGHDT and CDR2 YNNKEL (reference sequence). This CDR3 has 14 residues. Written as DNA, the CDR3 is TGTGCCAGCAGCCAATCAGGGGGGGGAACTGAAGCTTTCTTT. This sequence encodes CASSQSGGGTEAFF.

This clonotype has just a few counts. The CDR3 reads CASSSGGSGRISYEQYF. The CDR3 DNA sequence: TGTGCCAGCAGTTCCGGGGGTAGCGGGAGGATCTCCTACGAGCAGTACTTC. The chain joins TRBV6-2 or TRBV6-3 to TRBJ2-7; 10 nucleotides line up with TRBD2. J was trimmed by 0 bases and V by 4 bases; bases with no gene match: 9. CDR1 is MNHEY, CDR2 SVGEGT, per germline. The CDR3 has 17 residues.

This clonotype appeared a few times. J is TRBJ2-1 and V is TRBV6-6; either TRBD1 or TRBD2 may supply D (5 bases each). V lost 5 bases, J lost 7 bases, and 15 bases lay in between. CDR1 MNHNY and CDR2 SVGAGI come from the germline V gene (reference sequence). The CDR3 has 14 amino acids. The CDR3 coding sequence is TGTGCCAGCAGTACGGCCGGGACCCAAAATGAGCAGTTCTTC. Amino acids: CASSTAGTQNEQFF.